This TCR beta chain comes out of a study of metastatic and nonmetastatic thyroid tumors. As for the study in general: Across blood and tumor or nodule tissue, repertoires from malignant and benign thyroid patients were compared with one another. General observations from the study: Across blood and tumor, TCR beta diversity in malignant thyroid tumors was reportedly significantly higher than in benign nodules.

Germline V gene data show CDR1 as MNHNS and CDR2 as SASEGT. There are 14 residues in the CDR3. Trimming took off 5 bases at V and 5 bases at J, with 16 bases between the two ends. This clone was seen more than once but under ten times. The antigen is undetermined. How the authors handled the data: A classifier for distant metastasis in papillary thyroid cancer was constructed using CDR3 differences observed across clinicopathological groups. TCRdb re-analyzed the PCR reads through MiXCR. The V and J calls come from TCRdb's annotation, not from the publication. Of roughly 33,000 clones listed, about a sixth are singletons. Nobody among the patients had been given any treatment before thyroid surgery.

Sequenced input: blood. This clonotype was obtained from a female donor with papillary thyroid cancer or a benign thyroid nodule (not recorded which). Some clones in this sample may be carry-over from other donors' samples. This chain uses TRBV6-1 with TRBJ2-7, with D possibly matching TRBD1 (6 bases). CDR3 loop: CASSPQGLWDEQYV. Here the CDR3 DNA reads TGTGCCAGCAGTCCTCAGGGGCTATGGGACGAGCAGTACGTC.